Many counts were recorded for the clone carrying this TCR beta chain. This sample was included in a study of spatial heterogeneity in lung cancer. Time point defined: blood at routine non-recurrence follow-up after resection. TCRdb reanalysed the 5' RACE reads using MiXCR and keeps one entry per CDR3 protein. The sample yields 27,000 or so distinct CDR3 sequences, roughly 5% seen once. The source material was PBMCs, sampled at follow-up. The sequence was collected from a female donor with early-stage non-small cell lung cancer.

DNA of the CDR3: TGTGCCAGCATCCCTTGGGGGGGGGCGATAAATACGCAGTATTTT. It translates to CASIPWGGAINTQYF. The rearrangement uses TRBV7-2 and TRBJ2-3, with D possibly TRBD2 on 7 matching bases. The germline V gene has CDR1 SGHTA and CDR2 FQGNSA. V was shortened by 7 bases and J by 7 bases, with 21 bases between the two germline ends. This CDR3 contains 15 residues. Full variable domain (remainder filled in from reference TRBV7-2 and TRBJ2-3): GAGVSQSPSNKVTEKGKDVELRCDPISGHTALYWYRQSLGQGLEFLIYFQGNSAPDKSGLPSDRFSAERTGGSVSTLTIQRTQQEDSAVYLCASIPWGGAINTQYFGPGTRLTVL.